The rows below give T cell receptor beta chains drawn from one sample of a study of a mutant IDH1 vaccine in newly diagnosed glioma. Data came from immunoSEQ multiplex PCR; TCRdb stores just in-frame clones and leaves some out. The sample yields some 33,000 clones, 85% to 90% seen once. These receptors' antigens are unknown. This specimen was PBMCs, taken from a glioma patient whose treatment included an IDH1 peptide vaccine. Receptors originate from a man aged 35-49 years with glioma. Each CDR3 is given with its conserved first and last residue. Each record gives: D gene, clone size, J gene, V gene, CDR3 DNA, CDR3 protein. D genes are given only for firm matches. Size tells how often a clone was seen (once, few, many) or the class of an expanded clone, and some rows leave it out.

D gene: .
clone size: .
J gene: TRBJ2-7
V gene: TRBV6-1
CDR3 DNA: TGTGCCAGCAGTGGGGGATACGAGCAGTACTTC
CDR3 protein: CASSGGYEQYF

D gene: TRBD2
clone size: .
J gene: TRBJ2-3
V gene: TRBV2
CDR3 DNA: TGTGCCAGCAGTTCAAATCAGGCCGGACTAGCGGGGGGGCTAGGCACAGATACGCAGTATTTT
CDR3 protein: CASSSNQAGLAGGLGTDTQYF

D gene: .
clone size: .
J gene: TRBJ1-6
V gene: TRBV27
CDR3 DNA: TGTGCCAGCAGTCCCCTGAACGCAAATTCACCCCTCCACTTT
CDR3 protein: CASSPLNANSPLHF

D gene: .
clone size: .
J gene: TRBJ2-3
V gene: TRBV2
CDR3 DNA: TGTGCCAGCAGTTGGGATAGGGGGGTCACAGATACGCAGTATTTT
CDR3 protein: CASSWDRGVTDTQYF

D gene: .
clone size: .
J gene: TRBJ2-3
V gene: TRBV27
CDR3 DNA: TGTGCCAGCATACCGCGAGGGATTTGGGAAGATACGCAGTATTTT
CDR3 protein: CASIPRGIWEDTQYF

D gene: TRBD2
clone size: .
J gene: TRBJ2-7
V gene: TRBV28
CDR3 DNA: TGTGCCAGCAGTTTTCAGTCGGGAGGTTTCTCCTACGAGCAGTACTTC
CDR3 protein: CASSFQSGGFSYEQYF

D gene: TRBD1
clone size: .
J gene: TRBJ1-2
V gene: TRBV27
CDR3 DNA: TGTGCCAGCAGCGGACAGGGTGCTAACTATGGCTACACCTTC
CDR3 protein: CASSGQGANYGYTF

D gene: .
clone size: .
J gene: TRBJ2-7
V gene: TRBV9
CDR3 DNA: TGTGCCAGCAGCTCCAACCCCCAGGGCTACGAGCAGTACTTC
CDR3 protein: CASSSNPQGYEQYF

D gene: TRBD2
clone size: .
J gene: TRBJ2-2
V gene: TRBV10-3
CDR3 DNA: TGTGCCATCAGAACTAGCGGGGACACCGGGGAGCTGTTTTTT
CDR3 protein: CAIRTSGDTGELFF

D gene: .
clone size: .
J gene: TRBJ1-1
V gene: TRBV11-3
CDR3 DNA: TGTGCCAGCAGCCTGAATGGGGACCCTGAAGCTTTCTTT
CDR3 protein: CASSLNGDPEAFF

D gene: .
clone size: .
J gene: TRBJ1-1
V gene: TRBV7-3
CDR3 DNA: TGTGCCAGCAGCTTAATGGCGACAGAAAACACTGAAGCTTTCTTT
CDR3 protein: CASSLMATENTEAFF

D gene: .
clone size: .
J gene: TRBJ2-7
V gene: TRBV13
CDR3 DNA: TGTGCCAGCAGCTTGGGACTGGGGAGTCGCGAGCAGTACTTC
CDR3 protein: CASSLGLGSREQYF

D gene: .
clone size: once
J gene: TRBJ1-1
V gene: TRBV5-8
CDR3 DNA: TGTGCCAGCAGCTTGGTTGCTGAAGCTTTCTTT
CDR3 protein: CASSLVAEAFF

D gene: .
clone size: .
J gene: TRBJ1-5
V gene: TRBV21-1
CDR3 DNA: TGTGCCAGCAGCAAAGAGGAGACGGATAGCAATCAGCCCCAGCATTTT
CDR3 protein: CASSKEETDSNQPQHF